These 16 T cell receptor beta chains came from one sample sequenced in a study of T cells in Graves' hyperthyroidism and ophthalmopathy (dated by TCRdb to the late 2010s). The protocol used for the library was multiplex PCR. The sequencer listed for this sample is Illumina HiSeq 2000. The TCR beta CDR3 regions were amplified from the RNA transcripts. The first round of RT-PCR for the TCR CDR3 was performed with the HTBI primer set and the Qiagen OneStep RT-PCR kit. TCRdb ran its own pipeline on the public reads, namely fastp trimming at Q25 and MiXCR clone calling, and kept in-frame beta chains. All rows with the same CDR3 protein become a single entry with the most common DNA and genes. The sample records 600,000 to 700,000 distinct CDR3 sequences, roughly 14% of which are singletons. The ten largest clones add up to around 4.5% of the sample. Source material: blood. These receptors all stem from a woman between 40 and 50 years old with Graves' ophthalmopathy.

This clonotype came up many times. J is TRBJ2-5 and V is TRBV12-3 or TRBV12-4, with unresolved D. The CDR3 loop spans 12 amino acids. V lost 5 bases, J lost 5 bases, and 9 bases lay in between. CDR3 sequence: CASSPVKETQYF. The CDR3 bases are TGTGCCAGCAGTCCGGTCAAGGAGACCCAGTACTTC.

This clonotype was counted ten times or more. J is TRBJ2-7 and V is TRBV19; D is unresolved. Trimming stripped 3 bases from V and 0 bases from J, with 12 bases between. Germline-derived CDR1 and CDR2 are LNHDA and SQIVND (reference sequence). There are 15 residues in the CDR3. The CDR3 loop is CASSIEPGRSYEQYF. For the CDR3, the DNA is TGTGCCAGTAGTATTGAACCAGGACGCTCCTACGAGCAGTACTTC.

The chain combines TRBV20-1 with TRBJ1-5; possible D gene TRBD1, 5 bases. This CDR3 comprises 16 residues. V lost 0 bases to trimming and J lost 0 bases, with 12 bases between them. The germline gives CDR1 DFQATT, CDR2 SNEGSKA (reference sequence). DNA for the CDR3: TGCAGTGCTAGAGATGTACAGGTTTTTAGCAATCAGCCCCAGCATTTT. Translation gives CSARDVQVFSNQPQHF.

This clonotype was recorded many times. V usage is TRBV6-2 or TRBV6-3 and J usage is TRBJ2-7; 7 bases map to TRBD2. Per germline, CDR1 MNHEY and CDR2 SVGEGT. With V trimmed by 8 bases and J by 0 bases, 1 base remained unmatched. This CDR3 region has 12 residues. For the CDR3, the DNA is TGTGCCAGCGGGGACTACTCCTACGAGCAGTACTTC. Residues: CASGDYSYEQYF.

This clonotype was found many times. This chain uses TRBV6-1 with TRBJ2-7, with a tentative D call TRBD1 (6 bases). The CDR3 is made up of 14 amino acids. The V gene lost 4 bases and the J gene lost 1 base, with 11 bases spanning the gap. In germline, CDR1 is MNHNS, CDR2 SASEGT. CDR3 DNA sequence: TGTGCCAGCAGTGTGACAGGCTTTTCCTACGAGCAGTACTTC. Encoded protein: CASSVTGFSYEQYF.

In this sample, this clonotype turned up once. The rearrangement joins TRBV6-2 or TRBV6-3 to TRBJ2-7, with TRBD1 identical over 10 bases. The CDR3 has 16 residues. The germline V gene has CDR1 MNHEY and CDR2 SVGEGT. Germline trimming cut 2 bases from V and 5 bases from J; bases unmatched to any gene: 9. The CDR3 DNA follows: TGTGCCAGCAGTTACACCGCGGGACAGGGGAACGACGAGCAGTACTTC. It yields the protein CASSYTAGQGNDEQYF.

This clonotype was detected many times. This chain links TRBV12-3 or TRBV12-4 with TRBJ2-2, with 7 bases aligning to TRBD2. The CDR3 spans 15 residues. J lost 3 bases, V lost 1 base, and 2 bases had no gene match. The CDR3: CASSLGGRHTGELFF. The CDR3 DNA reads TGTGCCAGCAGTTTAGGCGGGAGACACACCGGGGAGCTGTTTTTT.

This clonotype was found many times. J is TRBJ2-7 and V is TRBV12-3 or TRBV12-4, with 7 bases that match TRBD1. This CDR3 comprises 14 residues. V lost 6 bases to trimming and J lost 5 bases; unmatched junction nucleotides: 10. CDR3 DNA sequence: TGTGCCAGCAGCCGAATGACAGGGTCCGACGAGCAGTACTTC. Residues: CASSRMTGSDEQYF.

This clonotype was observed at least ten times. The chain is built from TRBV27 and TRBJ1-5; the D is unclear. Germline assignment: CDR1 MNHEY and CDR2 SMNVEV (reference sequence). The CDR3 runs to 14 residues. V lost 3 bases, J lost 1 base, and 7 bases lay in between. CDR3 loop: CASSFAESNQPQHF. The CDR3 DNA reads as TGTGCCAGCAGTTTTGCCGAAAGCAATCAGCCCCAGCATTTT.

There are many counts of this clonotype. This chain links TRBV11-2 with TRBJ1-1; no definite D call. Deletions cut 5 bases from V and 1 base from J, with 14 bases between. Germline loops: CDR1 SGHAT, CDR2 FQNNGV. CDR3 size: 15 residues. The CDR3, as DNA: TGTGCCAGCAGCCAGATCACGGGCGGGAACACTGAAGCTTTCTTT. It specifies CASSQITGGNTEAFF.

This clonotype was observed at least ten times. The J gene is TRBJ2-7, the V gene TRBV7-2; 8 bases line up with TRBD1. This CDR3 has 14 amino acids. Trimming removed 11 bases from V and 6 bases from J; junction bases left unmatched: 15. In germline, CDR1 is SGHTA, CDR2 FQGNSA. The DNA for the CDR3 is TGTGCCTCCCAGGTGGGGACAGGCAGTCTCGAGCAGTACTTC. Translated: CASQVGTGSLEQYF.

This clonotype has at least ten counts. The chain combines TRBV28 with TRBJ2-7; possible D gene TRBD1, 5 bases. CDR1 is MDHEN and CDR2 is SYDVKM in the germline V gene. Trimming removed 6 bases from V and 3 bases from J, with 15 bases in between. This CDR3 region has 14 residues. CDR3 protein: CASSTFSDSYEQYF. In DNA, the CDR3 is TGTGCCAGCAGCACCTTTTCAGACAGCTACGAGCAGTACTTC.

This clonotype has at least ten counts. The chain has TRBV30 and TRBJ1-1; TRBD1 might be the D (6 bases). Deletions cut 5 bases from V and 0 bases from J, with 10 bases between. Germline CDR1 and CDR2: GTSNPN and SVGIG (reference sequence). The length of the CDR3 is 13 residues. The CDR3 loop is CAWGGQMNTEAFF. CDR3 DNA: TGTGCCTGGGGTGGACAGATGAACACTGAAGCTTTCTTT.

This chain uses TRBV12-3 or TRBV12-4 with TRBJ1-2; TRBD1 matches at 7 bases. The ends lost 5 bases at V and 7 bases at J; junction bases unmatched: 16. There are 16 residues in the CDR3. The DNA of the CDR3 is TGTGCCAGCAGTGAACGACAGGGTGTGGGCTTCGTTGGCTACACCTTC. Its protein is CASSERQGVGFVGYTF.

The chain recombines TRBV30 with TRBJ2-7; 13 nucleotides align to TRBD2. Trimming took 0 bases from V and 0 from J; bases not matched to a gene: 14. Germline V gene lookup returns CDR1 GTSNPN and CDR2 SVGIG (reference sequence). The CDR3 contains 20 residues. This chain's CDR3 is CAWSVLMGTSGTYDSYEQYF. The CDR3 DNA follows: TGTGCCTGGAGTGTACTAATGGGGACTAGCGGGACTTACGACTCCTACGAGCAGTACTTC.

The chain combines TRBV7-3 with TRBJ2-7; 12 bases match TRBD2. The CDR3 spans 15 residues. Germline-derived CDR1 and CDR2 are SGHTA and FQGTGA. J lost 7 bases, V lost 5 bases, and 9 bases had no gene match. CDR3 nucleotide sequence: TGTGCCAGCAGCCCGGGACTAGCGGGTCCCTCTGAGCAGTACTTC. This sequence encodes CASSPGLAGPSEQYF.